This T cell receptor (beta chain) was profiled in a study of T cell repertoires in cytomegalovirus infection. Study summary: TCR beta signatures that were public indicated CMV infection and matching HLA type.

Findings of the study overall: Adding up the frequency of public TCR beta families identified people who carried CMV plus the relevant HLA.

Note on this clonotype: Its antigen is currently unknown.

TCRdb redid the calling of the reads with MiXCR, one entry per CDR3 protein. The sample yields hundreds of thousands of distinct CDR3 sequences, 25% to 30% seen once. This CDR3 has 13 amino acids. The V end lost 5 bases, the J end lost 7 bases, and 12 bases lay between the germline ends. Germline lookup yields CDR1 SEHNR and CDR2 FQNEAQ (reference sequence). The sequence derives from a human donor in good health (CMV status not recorded). Some clones in this sample may be carry-over from other donors' samples. This specimen was cultured PBMCs, taken from culture after CMV antigen stimulation. This chain uses TRBV7-9 with TRBJ1-5, with D perhaps matching TRBD1 (6 bases). The CDR3 loop is CASSTGQRQPQHF. The DNA for the CDR3 is TGTGCCAGCAGCACCGGACAGCGCCAGCCCCAGCATTTT.